A selection of T cell receptor beta chains follows, all from one sample in a study of T cell repertoires in cytomegalovirus infection. TCRdb reprocessed the reads via MiXCR and lists one record per CDR3 protein. The profile shows over 450,000 distinct CDR3 sequences, about 11% of them singletons. The sample was PBMCs. Receptors were obtained from a human donor in good health (CMV status not recorded). Some clones in this sample may be carry-over from other donors' samples. CDR3s include the opening cysteine and the closing phenylalanine or tryptophan. D genes are given only for firm matches. A row's size may be missing; if present it is once, few, many or a size class.

v_gene: TRBV9; abundance: NA; d_gene: NA; j_gene: TRBJ2-7; CDR3aa: CASSVVDSERSEQYF; CDR3nt: TGTGCCAGCAGCGTAGTTGACAGCGAGAGATCCGAGCAGTACTTC
v_gene: TRBV28; abundance: few; d_gene: NA; j_gene: TRBJ2-7; CDR3aa: CASTSRSYEQYF; CDR3nt: TGTGCCAGCACCAGCCGCTCCTACGAGCAGTACTTC
v_gene: TRBV7-9; abundance: many; d_gene: NA; j_gene: TRBJ2-5; CDR3aa: CVVAGEETQYF; CDR3nt: TGTGTAGTAGCCGGAGAAGAGACCCAGTACTTC
v_gene: TRBV23-1; abundance: many; d_gene: TRBD1; j_gene: TRBJ2-1; CDR3aa: CASSPGTGYYNEQFF; CDR3nt: TGCGCCAGCAGTCCCGGGACAGGGTACTACAATGAGCAGTTCTTC
v_gene: TRBV7-2; abundance: many; d_gene: NA; j_gene: TRBJ2-3; CDR3aa: CASSFLAVGRDTQYF; CDR3nt: TGTGCCAGCAGCTTTCTAGCCGTGGGTAGGGATACGCAGTATTTT
v_gene: TRBV29-1; abundance: NA; d_gene: TRBD1; j_gene: TRBJ2-7; CDR3aa: CSVEADRGSYEQYF; CDR3nt: TGCAGCGTTGAAGCGGACAGGGGCTCCTACGAGCAGTACTTC
v_gene: TRBV6-5; abundance: NA; d_gene: TRBD1; j_gene: TRBJ1-2; CDR3aa: CASSYSPQGARGYTF; CDR3nt: TGTGCCAGCAGTTACTCGCCACAGGGGGCAAGGGGCTACACCTTC
v_gene: TRBV19; abundance: many; d_gene: NA; j_gene: TRBJ2-1; CDR3aa: CASSIDTRRAKLNNEQFF; CDR3nt: TGTGCCAGTAGTATAGATACTAGACGGGCGAAGCTCAACAATGAGCAGTTCTTC
v_gene: TRBV11-2; abundance: many; d_gene: NA; j_gene: TRBJ1-1; CDR3aa: CASSLVRGTEAFF; CDR3nt: TGTGCCAGCAGCTTAGTTAGGGGGACTGAAGCTTTCTTT
v_gene: TRBV24-1; abundance: many; d_gene: NA; j_gene: TRBJ2-5; CDR3aa: CATSDLVKEKETQYF; CDR3nt: TGTGCCACCAGTGATTTAGTGAAAGAAAAAGAGACCCAGTACTTC
v_gene: TRBV7-6; abundance: NA; d_gene: NA; j_gene: TRBJ2-1; CDR3aa: CASSLSLRGEQFF; CDR3nt: TGTGCCAGCAGCTTATCCCTAAGGGGGGAGCAGTTCTTC
v_gene: TRBV12-3/TRBV12-4; abundance: many; d_gene: TRBD1; j_gene: TRBJ2-7; CDR3aa: CASSFGGQGIYEQYF; CDR3nt: TGTGCCAGCAGTTTCGGGGGACAGGGGATCTACGAGCAGTACTTC
v_gene: TRBV3-1; abundance: many; d_gene: TRBD1; j_gene: TRBJ1-4; CDR3aa: CASSHQGAVNEKLFF; CDR3nt: TGTGCCAGCAGCCATCAGGGGGCAGTTAATGAAAAACTGTTTTTT
v_gene: TRBV7-2; abundance: many; d_gene: NA; j_gene: TRBJ1-3; CDR3aa: CASRVANLPGVQGNTIYF; CDR3nt: TGTGCCAGCAGGGTTGCGAATTTACCAGGGGTTCAGGGAAACACCATATATTTT
v_gene: TRBV14; abundance: few; d_gene: NA; j_gene: TRBJ1-6; CDR3aa: CASSQEGGNSPLHF; CDR3nt: TGTGCCAGCAGCCAAGAAGGGGGAAATTCACCCCTCCACTTT
v_gene: TRBV19; abundance: few; d_gene: NA; j_gene: TRBJ2-3; CDR3aa: CASSISRRQGYSTDTQYF; CDR3nt: TGTGCCAGTAGTATATCGCGGCGCCAGGGGTATAGCACAGATACGCAGTATTTT